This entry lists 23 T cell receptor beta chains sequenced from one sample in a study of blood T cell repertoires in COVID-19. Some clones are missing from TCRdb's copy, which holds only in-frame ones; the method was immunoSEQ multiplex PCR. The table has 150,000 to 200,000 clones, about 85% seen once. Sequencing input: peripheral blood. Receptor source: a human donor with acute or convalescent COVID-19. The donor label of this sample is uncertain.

CDR3 sequence: CACEPANYGYTF. In nucleotides, the CDR3 is TGTGCCTGTGAACCAGCTAACTATGGCTACACCTTC. V usage is TRBV19 and J usage is TRBJ1-2; D remains unclear. The V end was cut by 11 bases, the J end by 0 bases, with 10 bases between. There are 12 residues in the CDR3. Germline values: CDR1 LNHDA, CDR2 SQIVND (reference sequence).

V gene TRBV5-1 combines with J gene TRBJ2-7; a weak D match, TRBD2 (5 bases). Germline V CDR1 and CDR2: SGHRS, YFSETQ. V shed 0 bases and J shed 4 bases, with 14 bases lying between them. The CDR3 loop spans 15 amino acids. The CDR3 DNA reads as TGCGCCAGCAGCTTGGTCGGGGTGCTCACGTACGAGCAGTACTTC. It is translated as CASSLVGVLTYEQYF.

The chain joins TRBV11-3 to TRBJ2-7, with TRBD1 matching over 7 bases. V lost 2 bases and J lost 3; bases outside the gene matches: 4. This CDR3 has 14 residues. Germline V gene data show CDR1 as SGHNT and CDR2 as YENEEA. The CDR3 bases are TGTGCCAGCAGCTTACAGGCAGGGGGCTACGAGCAGTACTTC. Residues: CASSLQAGGYEQYF.

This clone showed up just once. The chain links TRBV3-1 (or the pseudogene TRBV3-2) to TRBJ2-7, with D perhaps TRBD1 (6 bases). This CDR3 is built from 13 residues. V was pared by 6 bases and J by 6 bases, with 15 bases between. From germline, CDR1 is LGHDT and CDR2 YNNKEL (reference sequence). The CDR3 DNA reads TGTGCCAGCAGTCGACAGGCGGTCGGCGAGCAGTACTTC. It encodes CASSRQAVGEQYF.

The CDR3 nucleotides are TGTGCCAGCACCAATGGGGGGGCAACTAATGAAAAACTGTTTTTT. As protein: CASTNGGATNEKLFF. V usage is TRBV6-5 and J usage is TRBJ1-4, with TRBD1 as a possible D gene (5 bases). Germline lookup yields CDR1 MNHEY and CDR2 SVGAGI. V was trimmed by 7 bases and J by 0 bases, leaving 12 bases between them. The CDR3 has 15 amino acids.

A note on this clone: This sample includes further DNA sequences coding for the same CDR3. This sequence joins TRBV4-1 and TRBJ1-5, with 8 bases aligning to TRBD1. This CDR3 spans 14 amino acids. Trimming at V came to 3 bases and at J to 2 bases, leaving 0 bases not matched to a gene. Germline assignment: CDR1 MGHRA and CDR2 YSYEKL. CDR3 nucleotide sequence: TGCGCCAGCAGCCAGGACAGGGGCAATCAGCCCCAGCATTTT. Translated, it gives CASSQDRGNQPQHF.

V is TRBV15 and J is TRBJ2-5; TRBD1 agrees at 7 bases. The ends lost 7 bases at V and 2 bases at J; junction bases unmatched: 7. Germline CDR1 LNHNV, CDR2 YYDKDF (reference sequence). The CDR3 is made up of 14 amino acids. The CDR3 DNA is TGTGCCACCACGCCAGGGACAGCTCAAGAGACCCAGTACTTC. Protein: CATTPGTAQETQYF.

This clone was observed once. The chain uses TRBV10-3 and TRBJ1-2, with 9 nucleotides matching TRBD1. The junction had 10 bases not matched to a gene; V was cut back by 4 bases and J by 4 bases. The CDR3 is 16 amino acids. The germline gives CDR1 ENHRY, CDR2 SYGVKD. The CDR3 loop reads CAISVLGQGLGYGYTF. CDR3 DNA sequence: TGTGCCATCAGTGTTCTCGGACAGGGGCTAGGCTATGGCTACACCTTC.

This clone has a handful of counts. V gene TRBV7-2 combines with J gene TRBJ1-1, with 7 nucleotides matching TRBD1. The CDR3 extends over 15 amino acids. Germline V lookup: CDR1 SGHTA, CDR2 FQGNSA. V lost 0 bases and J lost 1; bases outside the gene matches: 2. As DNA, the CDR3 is TGTGCCAGCAGCTTAGCGTACAGGGGGAACACTGAAGCTTTCTTT. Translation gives CASSLAYRGNTEAFF.

The DNA for the CDR3 is TGTGCCAGCAGCTTAGCCCGACAGGGGGGCTTCTCCTACAATGAGCAGTTCTTC. This encodes CASSLARQGGFSYNEQFF. The genes are TRBV7-9 and TRBJ2-1; 9 bases fit TRBD1. V dropped 0 bases and J dropped 0; count of bases not matched to a gene: 6. The germline V gene has CDR1 SEHNR and CDR2 FQNEAQ (reference sequence). CDR3 length equals 18 residues.

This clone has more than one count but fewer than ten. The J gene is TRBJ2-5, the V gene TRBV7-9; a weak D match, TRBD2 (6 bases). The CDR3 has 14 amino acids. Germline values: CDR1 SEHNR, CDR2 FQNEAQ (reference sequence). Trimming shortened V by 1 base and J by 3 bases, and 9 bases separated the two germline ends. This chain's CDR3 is CASSLGLVEETQYF. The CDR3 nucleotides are TGTGCCAGCAGCTTAGGACTAGTGGAAGAGACCCAGTACTTC.

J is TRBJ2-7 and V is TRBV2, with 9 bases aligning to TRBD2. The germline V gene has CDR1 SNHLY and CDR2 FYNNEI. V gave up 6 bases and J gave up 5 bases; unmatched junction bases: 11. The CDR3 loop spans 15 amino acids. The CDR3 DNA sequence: TGTGCCAGCAGCGCCGGAGGCGGGGGGGCTAACGAGCAGTACTTC. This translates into CASSAGGGGANEQYF.

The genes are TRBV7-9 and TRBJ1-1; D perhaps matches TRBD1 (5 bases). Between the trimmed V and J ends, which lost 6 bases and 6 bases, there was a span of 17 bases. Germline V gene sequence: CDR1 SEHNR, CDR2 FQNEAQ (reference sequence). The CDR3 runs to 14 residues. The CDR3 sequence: CASSLLGSGAEAFF. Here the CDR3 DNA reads TGTGCCAGCAGTCTGCTGGGTTCGGGGGCTGAAGCTTTCTTT.

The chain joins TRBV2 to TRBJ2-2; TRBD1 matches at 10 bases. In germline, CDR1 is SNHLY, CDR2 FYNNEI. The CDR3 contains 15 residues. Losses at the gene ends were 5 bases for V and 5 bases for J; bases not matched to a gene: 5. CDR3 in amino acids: CASSWTGGLTGELFF. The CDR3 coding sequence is TGTGCCAGCAGTTGGACAGGGGGTCTGACCGGGGAGCTGTTTTTT.

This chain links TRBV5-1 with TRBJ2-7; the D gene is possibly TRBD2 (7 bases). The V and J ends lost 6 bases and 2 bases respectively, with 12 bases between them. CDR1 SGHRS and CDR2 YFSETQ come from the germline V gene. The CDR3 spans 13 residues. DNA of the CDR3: TGCGCCAGCACGGGGGGCGGTACCTACGAGCAGTACTTC. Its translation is CASTGGGTYEQYF. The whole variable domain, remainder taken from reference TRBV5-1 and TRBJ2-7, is KAGVTQTPRYLIKTRGQQVTLSCSPISGHRSVSWYQQTPGQGLQFLFEYFSETQRNKGNFPGRFSGRQFSNSRSEMNVSTLELGDSALYLCASTGGGTYEQYFGPGTRLTVT.

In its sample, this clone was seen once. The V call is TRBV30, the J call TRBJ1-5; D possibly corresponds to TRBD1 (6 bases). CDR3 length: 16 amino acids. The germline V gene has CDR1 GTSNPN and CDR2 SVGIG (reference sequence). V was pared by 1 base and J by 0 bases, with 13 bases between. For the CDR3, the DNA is TGTGCCTGGAGTGCTTTAACAGGGAATAGCAATCAGCCCCAGCATTTT. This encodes CAWSALTGNSNQPQHF.

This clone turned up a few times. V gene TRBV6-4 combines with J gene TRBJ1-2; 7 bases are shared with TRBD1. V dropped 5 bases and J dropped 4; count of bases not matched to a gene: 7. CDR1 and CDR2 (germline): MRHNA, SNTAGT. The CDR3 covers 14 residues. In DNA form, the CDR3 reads TGTGCCAGCAGTCCGACAGGGAAGGCCTATGGCTACACCTTC. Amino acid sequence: CASSPTGKAYGYTF.

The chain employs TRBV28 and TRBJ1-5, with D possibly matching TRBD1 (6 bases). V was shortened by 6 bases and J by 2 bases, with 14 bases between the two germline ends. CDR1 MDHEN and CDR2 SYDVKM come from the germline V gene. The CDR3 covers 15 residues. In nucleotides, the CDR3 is TGTGCCAGCAGGCCGACAGGTTATGGCAATCAGCCCCAGCATTTT. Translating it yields CASRPTGYGNQPQHF. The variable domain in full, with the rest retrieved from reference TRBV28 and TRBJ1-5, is DVKVTQSSRYLVKRTGEKVFLECVQDMDHENMFWYRQDPGLGLRLIYFSYDVKMKEKGDIPEGYSVSREKKERFSLILESASTNQTSMYLCASRPTGYGNQPQHFGDGTRLSIL.

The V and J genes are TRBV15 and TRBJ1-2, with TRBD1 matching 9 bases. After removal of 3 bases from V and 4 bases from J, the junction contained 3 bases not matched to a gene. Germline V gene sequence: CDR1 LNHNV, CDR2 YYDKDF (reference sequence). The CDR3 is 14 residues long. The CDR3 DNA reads TGTGCCACCAGCAGGGGACAGGGTGGCTATGGCTACACCTTC. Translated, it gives CATSRGQGGYGYTF. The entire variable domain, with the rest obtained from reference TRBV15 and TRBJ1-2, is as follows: DAMVIQNPRYQVTQFGKPVTLSCSQTLNHNVMYWYQQKSSQAPKLLFHYYDKDFNNEADTPDNFQSRRPNTSFCFLDIRSPGLGDTAMYLCATSRGQGGYGYTFGSGTRLTVV.

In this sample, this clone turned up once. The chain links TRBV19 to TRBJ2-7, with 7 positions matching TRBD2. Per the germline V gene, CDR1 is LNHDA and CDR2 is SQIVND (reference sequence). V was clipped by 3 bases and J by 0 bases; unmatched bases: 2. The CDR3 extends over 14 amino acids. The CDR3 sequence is CASSIPGGSYEQYF. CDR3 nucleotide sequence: TGTGCCAGTAGTATTCCGGGGGGCTCCTACGAGCAGTACTTC.

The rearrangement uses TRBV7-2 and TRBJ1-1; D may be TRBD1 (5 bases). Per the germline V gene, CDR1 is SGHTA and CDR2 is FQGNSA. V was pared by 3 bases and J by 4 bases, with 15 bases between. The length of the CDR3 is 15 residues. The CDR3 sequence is CASSLADISGTEAFF. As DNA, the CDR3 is TGTGCCAGCAGCTTGGCGGACATCTCCGGCACTGAAGCTTTCTTT.

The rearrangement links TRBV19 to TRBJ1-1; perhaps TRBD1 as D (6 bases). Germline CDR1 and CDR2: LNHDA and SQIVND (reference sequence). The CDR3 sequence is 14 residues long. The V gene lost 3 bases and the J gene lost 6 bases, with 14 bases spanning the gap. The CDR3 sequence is CASSIGGALPEAFF. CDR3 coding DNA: TGTGCCAGTAGTATTGGGGGGGCCCTCCCTGAAGCTTTCTTT.

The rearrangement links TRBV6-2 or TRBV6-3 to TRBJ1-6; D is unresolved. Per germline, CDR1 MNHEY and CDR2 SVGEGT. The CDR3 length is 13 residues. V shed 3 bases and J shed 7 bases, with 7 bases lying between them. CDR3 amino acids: CASSYFGNSPLHF. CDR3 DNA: TGTGCCAGCAGTTATTTTGGCAATTCACCCCTCCACTTT.